This TCR beta chain emerged from a study of T-cell memory formation after mild COVID-19. Whole-study results and caveats: Still unconfirmed is whether the second-wave clones peaking on day 37 recognized SARS-CoV-2. The main location of contracting CD4+ clones was CM and EM, and that of contracting CD8+ clones was EMRA.

As for this clonotype: Its specificity is unknown.

The V and J ends lost 6 bases and 3 bases respectively, with 14 bases between them. Germline V gene lookup returns CDR1 MDHEN and CDR2 SYDVKM. The CDR3 runs 14 residues. Using constant-segment primers, 5'RACE produced TCR alpha and TCR beta cDNA libraries carrying sample barcodes and UMIs. Via MiXCR, TCRdb re-called the 5' RACE reads, giving one row per CDR3 protein. The table lists 150,000 to 200,000 distinct CDR3 sequences, roughly 11% of them singletons, with approximately 4% in the top ten. The V gene is TRBV28, the J gene TRBJ1-1, with a possible D match to TRBD1 (6 bases). This sequence was found in a man aged 18 to 29 who had mild COVID-19 (a few samples of this study predate the infection). Cell type and time point are not known. The sequencing sample was made of PBMCs or a T cell subset sorted from them (not recorded which). CDR3 amino acids: CASRRDRRYTEAFF. The CDR3 coding sequence is TGTGCCAGCAGACGAGACAGGAGATACACTGAAGCTTTCTTT. The whole variable domain, remainder taken from reference TRBV28 and TRBJ1-1, is DVKVTQSSRYLVKRTGEKVFLECVQDMDHENMFWYRQDPGLGLRLIYFSYDVKMKEKGDIPEGYSVSREKKERFSLILESASTNQTSMYLCASRRDRRYTEAFFGQGTRLTVV.